This paragraph reports one TCR beta chain. The antigen this receptor binds is unknown. No much larger clone is present one base from it, and per-base qualities are unavailable. The sample originates from a study of blood T cell repertoires in COVID-19 (dated by TCRdb to 2020 to 2022). With respect to the entire study: Collaborator samples came from the United States, Italy and Spain and covered acute and convalescent phases of COVID-19. The material from the prospective study consisted of cDNA or gDNA derived from T cells, B-cell-depleted T cells, or PBMCs. Subjects who had been exposed to COVID-19, were actively infected with it, or had recovered from it provided the deeply sampled blood TCRbeta repertoires that made up the dataset. The repertoires were made available in a free public database intended to serve as a resource for research on the immune response to SARS-CoV-2. The samples were drawn from two sources: the first 160 participants of the ongoing ImmuneRACE study, and 1,254 subjects contributed by 6 global collaborators. The sample metadata nearly always contained a de-identified subject ID, COVID-19 status, age in years and sex. HLA class I and class II types, where available, came from metadata supplied by the sample provider rather than from assay-based typing. Here is what the overall study found, with its caveats: The amount of clinical and demographic metadata varied by source and participant and was provided uncurated.

TCRbeta CDR3 regions were amplified from genomic DNA using the immunoSEQ Assay, a bias-controlled multiplex PCR. As for the original processing: Within the assay, amplification of reference gene primers was used to estimate how many nucleated cells each sample contained. Sequence reads were collapsed and filtered to measure the absolute abundance of every unique TCRbeta CDR3 rearrangement. For each sample, productive Simpson clonality was calculated as the square root of Simpson's diversity index over productive rearrangements. What TCRdb holds here is the immuneACCESS table cut down to in-frame rearrangements. Part of the clones is not present; checked against another copy, under half of the missing clones reflect an unresolved V gene, and the others are unexplained. V, J and clone size were drawn from that table, and D and trimming were deduced from the DNA. In this sample the table shows around 190,000 clones, about 76% of which occur a single time. The ten largest clonotypes hold approximately 9% of the sample.

The CDR3, cysteine through phenylalanine, is 14 amino acids long. Only CDR3 DNA is held: 42 bases, read in frame from base 1. V is clipped by 7 bases and J by 5 bases, and the sequence between their germline boundaries is 17 bases long. CDR1 is given as SNHLY and CDR2 as FYNNEI, both from the germline V gene. The collaborating institutions used their own protocols to collect whole blood in K2EDTA tubes. For TCRbeta analysis, collaborators shipped samples as frozen whole blood, isolated PBMCs, or DNA extracted from either of those sample types. The sequence was collected from a woman in her forties or fifties with active or convalescent COVID-19. Recombination connected TRBV2 to TRBJ1-2, and TRBD1 may be the D gene, going by 6 matching bases. The material sequenced was peripheral blood. The CDR3: CASTAILGAYGYTF. The DNA sequence is given as TGTGCCAGCACCGCGATCCTGGGGGCATATGGCTACACCTTC. Full variable domain (CDR3 extended with the reference TRBV2 and TRBJ1-2 proteins): EPEVTQTPSHQVTQMGQEVILRCVPISNHLYFYWYRQILGQKVEFLVSFYNNEISEKSEIFDDQFSVERPDGSNFTLKIRSTKLEDSAMYFCASTAILGAYGYTFGSGTRLTVV.